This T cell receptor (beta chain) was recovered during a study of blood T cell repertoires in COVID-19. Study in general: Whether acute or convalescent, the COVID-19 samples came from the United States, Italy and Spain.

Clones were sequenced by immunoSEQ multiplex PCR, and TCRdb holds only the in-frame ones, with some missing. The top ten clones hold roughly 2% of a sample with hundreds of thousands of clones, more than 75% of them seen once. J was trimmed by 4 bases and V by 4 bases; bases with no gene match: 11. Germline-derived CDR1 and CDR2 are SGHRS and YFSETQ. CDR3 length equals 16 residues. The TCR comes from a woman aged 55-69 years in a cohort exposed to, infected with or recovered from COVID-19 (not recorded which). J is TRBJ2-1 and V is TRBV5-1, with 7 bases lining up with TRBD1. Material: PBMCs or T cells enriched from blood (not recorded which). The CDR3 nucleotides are TGCGCCAGCAGCCGATCCGGGACAGAGGGATACAATGAGCAGTTCTTC. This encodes CASSRSGTEGYNEQFF.